This T cell receptor beta chain was observed in a study of shared clonotypes between healthy human individuals. About the research overall: In total, the donors were two women and a few men aged 18 to 49.

Method: immunoSEQ multiplex PCR; TCRdb's copy keeps in-frame clones and lacks some. The repertoire holds roughly 2.2 million clones, with 85% to 95% as singletons. The CDR3 extends over 17 amino acids. Germline V gene lookup returns CDR1 ENHRY and CDR2 SYGVKD. Between the trimmed V and J ends, which lost 5 bases and 7 bases, there was a span of 24 bases. Findings and caveats of the study: Shared clonotypes across all four donors exceeded non-shared ones in generation probability.

With regard to this clone: Its antigen is still unknown.

Source material: naive CD4+ T cells from PBMCs. Subset in this sample: CD45RA+ positively selected. This chain joins TRBV10-3 and TRBJ2-1; D is perhaps TRBD2 (7 bases). This clonotype was sampled from a man aged 18 to 30 in good health. Some clones in this sample may be carry-over from other donors' samples. The CDR3 DNA is TGTGCCATCAGTCTACCCAGCGGACTAGGGGGAAGGAATGAGCAGTTCTTC. It yields the protein CAISLPSGLGGRNEQFF.